These 30 T cell receptor beta chains share one sample of origin, sequenced in a study of siplizumab effects on memory and regulatory T cells (dated by TCRdb to between 2018 and 2021). Library method: the immunoSEQ multiplex PCR assay. The table was pulled from immuneACCESS by TCRdb, which kept in-frame rearrangements only. Such tables lose some clones; where checked, under half of the loss comes from unresolved V genes, and the rest has no known cause. Present in this sample are 100,000 to 120,000 clones, more than 90% of which were seen just once. Of the sample, roughly 1.4% is held by the ten largest clones. Sequencing used CD4+ T cells sorted from blood. All receptors come from a human donor in good health.

This sequence joins TRBV27 and TRBJ2-7; no clear D. With 3 bases removed from V and 3 bases from J, the gap between germline ends came to 6 bases. The CDR3 is made up of 12 amino acids. Per the germline V gene, CDR1 is MNHEY and CDR2 is SMNVEV (reference sequence). Written as DNA, the CDR3 is TGTGCCAGCAGTTTGTTCAGCTACGAGCAGTACTTC. Its translation is CASSLFSYEQYF.

This clone was counted only a few times. The J gene is TRBJ1-1, the V gene TRBV18; D not certain. Germline CDR1 and CDR2: KGHSH and LQKENI. This CDR3 has 17 amino acids. V dropped 3 bases and J dropped 0 bases, with 17 bases sitting between them. The CDR3 loop is CASSPFLWERVNTEAFF. The CDR3 DNA reads as TGTGCCAGCTCACCGTTTTTATGGGAGCGGGTGAACACTGAAGCTTTCTTT.

The rearrangement links TRBV2 to TRBJ1-1; TRBD1 aligns across 7 bases. This CDR3 contains 12 residues. J lost 4 bases, V lost 6 bases, and 2 bases had no gene match. Per the germline V gene, CDR1 is SNHLY and CDR2 is FYNNEI. The CDR3 sequence: CASSGDSTEAFF. The CDR3 DNA is TGTGCCAGCAGCGGGGACAGCACTGAAGCTTTCTTT. Based on the CDR3 plus reference TRBV2 and TRBJ1-1, the full variable domain is EPEVTQTPSHQVTQMGQEVILRCVPISNHLYFYWYRQILGQKVEFLVSFYNNEISEKSEIFDDQFSVERPDGSNFTLKIRSTKLEDSAMYFCASSGDSTEAFFGQGTRLTVV.

The gene calls are TRBV10-3 and TRBJ2-3; D unresolved. Trimming took 2 bases from V and 2 from J, leaving 11 bases between them. CDR1 ENHRY and CDR2 SYGVKD come from the germline V gene. The CDR3 has 15 amino acids. The CDR3 DNA reads as TGTGCCATCAGTGAGATCGTGACTGCCACAGATACGCAGTATTTT. Its protein product is CAISEIVTATDTQYF.

This chain uses TRBV5-4 with TRBJ2-3, with TRBD1 as a possible D gene (5 bases). The CDR3 is made up of 14 amino acids. V was shortened by 5 bases and J by 2 bases, with 12 bases between the two germline ends. Germline V CDR1 and CDR2: SGHNT, YYREEE (reference sequence). The CDR3 nucleotides read TGTGCCAGCAGTCTCAGGGAAATCACAGATACGCAGTATTTT. It is translated as CASSLREITDTQYF.

The V gene is TRBV2, the J gene TRBJ1-6; D may be TRBD1 (5 bases). Germline assignment: CDR1 SNHLY and CDR2 FYNNEI. This CDR3 has 16 residues. V lost 4 bases and J 9 bases, leaving 19 bases between the germline ends. The CDR3 coding sequence is TGTGCCAGCAGTGTGAGGGGAGCGCGGGATTTTTCACCCCTCCACTTT. It codes for CASSVRGARDFSPLHF.

A remark on this clone: Other DNA variants within this sample encode the same CDR3. The gene calls are TRBV7-9 and TRBJ1-5, with 8 bases lining up with TRBD1. The CDR3 loop spans 14 amino acids. V dropped 6 bases and J dropped 1; count of bases not matched to a gene: 2. CDR1 and CDR2 (germline): SEHNR, FQNEAQ (reference sequence). This CDR3 is CASSGQGSNQPQHF. The CDR3 bases are TGTGCCAGCAGTGGACAGGGAAGCAATCAGCCCCAGCATTTT.

The rearrangement links TRBV6-6 to TRBJ1-3; a possible D gene is TRBD1 (5 bases). The CDR3 spans 13 residues. Trimming took off 3 bases at V and 8 bases at J, with 11 bases between the two ends. Germline V CDR1 and CDR2: MNHNY, SVGAGI (reference sequence). CDR3 residues: CASSYGGGHTIYF. The DNA of the CDR3 is TGTGCCAGCAGTTATGGGGGGGGACACACCATATATTTT.

As regards this clone: This same CDR3 is encoded by further DNA sequences in the sample. The CDR3 sequence is CASSLGNYEQYF. CDR3 nucleotide sequence: TGTGCCAGCAGCCTAGGGAACTACGAGCAGTACTTC. V usage is TRBV5-6 and J usage is TRBJ2-7; D is undetermined. V dropped 4 bases and J dropped 3 bases, with 8 bases sitting between them. CDR1 SGHDT and CDR2 YYEEEE come from the germline V gene. This CDR3 has 12 residues.

V and J are TRBV10-2 and TRBJ1-5; 8 bases map to TRBD1. The CDR3 is 14 amino acids. The germline CDR1 and CDR2 sequences are WSHSY and SAAADI. V shed 3 bases, J shed 4 bases, and the junction held 2 bases outside the gene matches. CDR3 nucleotide sequence: TGCGCCAGCAGTGATAGACAGGGGAATCAGCCCCAGCATTTT. Amino acids: CASSDRQGNQPQHF.

V and J are TRBV6-5 and TRBJ2-5, with TRBD1 matching 7 bases. Germline V CDR1 and CDR2: MNHEY, SVGAGI. The CDR3 is 14 residues long. With 4 bases clipped from V and 5 bases from J, the junction kept 7 bases outside the gene matches. The CDR3 loop is CASSLEGAPETQYF. In DNA, the CDR3 is TGTGCCAGCAGTTTAGAGGGGGCCCCCGAGACCCAGTACTTC.

This clone was seen just once. The V and J genes are TRBV19 and TRBJ1-1, with TRBD1 matching over 9 bases. The CDR3 is 15 residues long. Trimming took 3 bases from V and 0 from J; bases not matched to a gene: 2. Germline lookup yields CDR1 LNHDA and CDR2 SQIVND (reference sequence). CDR3 region: CASSIGQGLNTEAFF. The CDR3 nucleotides read TGTGCCAGTAGTATCGGACAGGGGTTGAACACTGAAGCTTTCTTT.

V usage is TRBV5-1 and J usage is TRBJ2-5; the match to TRBD2 covers 12 bases. With V trimmed by 0 bases and J by 4 bases, 4 bases remained unmatched. Per the germline V gene, CDR1 is SGHRS and CDR2 is YFSETQ. This CDR3 is built from 16 residues. The CDR3 reads CASSLGLAGVSETQYF. The CDR3 nucleotides read TGCGCCAGCAGCTTGGGACTAGCGGGAGTATCAGAGACCCAGTACTTC.

This clone was detected once. The rearrangement joins TRBV29-1 to TRBJ2-1, with D perhaps TRBD1 (5 bases). CDR1 is SQVTM, CDR2 ANQGSEA, per germline. The CDR3 has 11 residues. V was cut by 7 bases and J by 10 bases, with 14 bases left in between. The CDR3 region has the DNA TGCAGCGGCCGCAGGGTCAGGGAGCAGTTCTTC. This gives the protein CSGRRVREQFF.

The rearrangement uses TRBV6-6 and TRBJ2-7; D is undetermined. Germline CDR1 MNHNY, CDR2 SVGAGI (reference sequence). Trimming removed 0 bases at V and 1 base at J, with 13 bases between. This CDR3 contains 16 residues. The CDR3 DNA reads as TGTGCCAGCAGTTACTCGTCTCAGGTGTATTCCTACGAGCAGTACTTC. As protein: CASSYSSQVYSYEQYF.

The gene calls are TRBV2 and TRBJ2-1, with D maybe TRBD2 (6 bases). This CDR3 has 15 residues. Trimming left V 6 bases short and J 0 bases short, with 12 bases between. CDR1 is SNHLY and CDR2 is FYNNEI in the germline V gene. The DNA of the CDR3 is TGTGCCAGCAGGGACTACTTGAGCTCCTACAATGAGCAGTTCTTC. The encoded protein is CASRDYLSSYNEQFF.

The chain combines TRBV11-2 with TRBJ1-2; TRBD1 matches 10 bases. With V trimmed by 5 bases and J by 2 bases, 17 bases remained unmatched. The length of the CDR3 is 19 residues. Germline V CDR1 and CDR2: SGHAT, FQNNGV. The CDR3: CASSKPRYKTGGVNYGYTF. The CDR3 DNA reads as TGTGCCAGCAGCAAGCCCCGATATAAGACAGGGGGCGTAAACTATGGCTACACCTTC.

The chain recombines TRBV5-1 with TRBJ2-7; no definite D call. Germline V lookup: CDR1 SGHRS, CDR2 YFSETQ. Trimming cost V 2 bases and J 6 bases, with 12 bases left between them. The length of the CDR3 is 13 residues. The CDR3 nucleotides read TGCGCCAGCAGCTTCGGCAGTCTCCTCGAGCAGTACTTC. Translated, it gives CASSFGSLLEQYF.

The rearrangement links TRBV5-1 to TRBJ2-7; D not resolved. The CDR3 is 11 residues long. V was pared by 2 bases and J by 6 bases, with 6 bases between. The germline V gene encodes CDR1 SGHRS and CDR2 YFSETQ. The CDR3 loop reads CASSFRTEQYF. The CDR3 region has the DNA TGCGCCAGCAGCTTCCGAACCGAGCAGTACTTC.

This chain joins TRBV27 and TRBJ2-6; TRBD1 aligns across 8 bases. This CDR3 has 18 residues. The germline CDR1 and CDR2 sequences are MNHEY and SMNVEV (reference sequence). The V and J ends lost 1 base and 1 base, in that order; junction bases with no gene match: 6. CDR3 residues: CASSLFVRTGSGANVLTF. In nucleotides, the CDR3 is TGTGCCAGCAGTTTATTTGTCCGGACAGGGTCTGGGGCCAACGTCCTGACTTTC.

The chain is built from TRBV5-1 and TRBJ2-5; D perhaps matches TRBD1 (7 bases). The germline V gene has CDR1 SGHRS and CDR2 YFSETQ. The CDR3 is 17 residues long. V was trimmed by 0 bases and J by 4 bases, leaving 19 bases between them. CDR3 sequence (DNA): TGCGCCAGCAGCTTGGCCAGATCCAGGGGGGAGGTAGAGACCCAGTACTTC. Its translation: CASSLARSRGEVETQYF.

This clone has more than one count but fewer than ten. V usage is TRBV29-1 and J usage is TRBJ1-1; D not resolved. Germline V CDR1 and CDR2: SQVTM, ANQGSEA. The CDR3 extends over 11 amino acids. The V end lost 8 bases, the J end lost 5 bases, and 12 bases lay between the germline ends. The CDR3: CSSDPDTEAFF. The CDR3 DNA sequence: TGCAGCTCCGACCCAGATACTGAAGCTTTCTTT.

The rearrangement uses TRBV6-6 and TRBJ2-1; perhaps TRBD2 as D (5 bases). V lost 2 bases, J lost 5 bases, and 7 bases lay in between. Germline CDR1 reads MNHNY; CDR2 reads SVGAGI (reference sequence). The CDR3 sequence is 13 residues long. The CDR3 DNA reads as TGTGCCAGCAGTTACCGGGATAACAATGAGCAGTTCTTC. Amino acid sequence: CASSYRDNNEQFF.

This chain uses TRBV11-3 with TRBJ2-3; D remains ambiguous. V lost 2 bases, J lost 5 bases, and 8 bases lay in between. CDR3 length: 13 residues. Germline V gene lookup returns CDR1 SGHNT and CDR2 YENEEA. CDR3 sequence reads: CASSLFTEDTQYF. DNA of the CDR3: TGTGCCAGCAGCTTATTTACCGAAGATACGCAGTATTTT.

The chain employs TRBV5-1 and TRBJ2-7, with 9 bases that match TRBD1. This CDR3 spans 14 amino acids. The V gene's germline CDR1 is SGHRS and CDR2 YFSETQ. Unmatched junction bases numbered 3, after V lost 0 bases and J lost 5 bases. CDR3 sequence (DNA): TGCGCCAGCAGCTTGGAGGGACAGGGCCACGAGCAGTACTTC. This sequence encodes CASSLEGQGHEQYF.

The chain carries TRBV30 and TRBJ1-2, with a weak D call TRBD1 (5 bases). CDR1 and CDR2 from the germline V gene are GTSNPN and SVGIG (reference sequence). This CDR3 has 13 amino acids. The V end was cut by 4 bases, the J end by 2 bases, with 11 bases between. CDR3 loop: CAWNTGGNYGYTF. The CDR3 bases are TGTGCCTGGAACACAGGAGGGAACTATGGCTACACCTTC.

J is TRBJ1-1 and V is TRBV9; D call uncertain. The CDR3 extends over 16 amino acids. CDR1 is SGDLS, CDR2 YYNGEE, per germline. Trimming shortened V by 0 bases and J by 3 bases, and 15 bases separated the two germline ends. The CDR3 DNA is TGTGCCAGCAGCGTAGGAGAGGAGGGAGGGTACACTGAAGCTTTCTTT. Its translation: CASSVGEEGGYTEAFF.

This sequence joins TRBV6-6 and TRBJ2-1; 11 nucleotides align to TRBD2. Germline CDR1 reads MNHNY; CDR2 reads SVGAGI (reference sequence). The CDR3 covers 15 residues. Trimming cost V 2 bases and J 6 bases; bases outside gene matches: 3. CDR3 residues: CASSYNSGRANEQFF. The DNA for the CDR3 is TGTGCCAGCAGTTACAATAGCGGGAGGGCCAATGAGCAGTTCTTC.

The chain is built from TRBV11-2 and TRBJ2-7; D uncertain. V lost 6 bases to trimming and J lost 6 bases, with 15 bases between them. CDR1 is SGHAT and CDR2 is FQNNGV in the germline V gene. This CDR3 spans 13 amino acids. CDR3 sequence reads: CASSRLVATEQYF. CDR3 sequence (DNA): TGTGCCAGCAGTCGGCTCGTAGCAACCGAGCAGTACTTC. The variable domain in full, with the rest retrieved from reference TRBV11-2 and TRBJ2-7, is EAGVAQSPRYKIIEKRQSVAFWCNPISGHATLYWYQQILGQGPKLLIQFQNNGVVDDSQLPKDRFSAERLKGVDSTLKIQPAKLEDSAVYLCASSRLVATEQYFGPGTRLTVT.

V and J are TRBV19 and TRBJ2-3; TRBD1 matches at 10 bases. The length of the CDR3 is 13 residues. Germline V CDR1 and CDR2: LNHDA, SQIVND (reference sequence). V shed 9 bases, J shed 4 bases, and the junction held 4 bases outside the gene matches. DNA of the CDR3: TGTGCCAGCCGGGACAGGGGATCAGATACGCAGTATTTT. Amino acid sequence: CASRDRGSDTQYF.